The 14 T cell receptor beta chains below all came from one sample that was sequenced in a study of T cells in Graves' hyperthyroidism and ophthalmopathy. RNA transcripts gave rise to amplified TCR beta CDR3 regions. The TCR CDR3 first-round RT-PCR relied on the HTBI primer set. TCRdb passed the multiplex PCR reads through MiXCR, listing each CDR3 protein once. The sample carries about 540,000 distinct CDR3 sequences, about 45% recorded once. Material: peripheral blood or thyroid tissue (not recorded which). The receptors shown here come from a woman younger than 35 with Graves' hyperthyroidism.

In this sample, this clonotype turned up once. In this CDR3 the conserved last residue, phenylalanine or tryptophan, is missing, so a read error is likely. Because the CDR3's place on the DNA is in doubt, the DNA is left out and the CDR3 is given as listed by TCRdb. V and J are TRBV10-3 and TRBJ2-5. With termini counted, the CDR3 has 15 amino acids. Germline V gene data show CDR1 as ENHRY and CDR2 as SYGVKD. CDR3 protein: CAISGRPPDGYTFGS.

This clonotype was recorded once. CDR3 sequence (DNA): TGTGCCAGTCAAGGGGCTAGCGGGCGCCGCGCCATGAGTTCCCAGTACTTC. Amino acids: CASQGASGRRAMSSQYF. This chain joins TRBV11-2 and TRBJ2-5; 8 nucleotides agree with TRBD2. Germline V gene sequence: CDR1 SGHAT, CDR2 FQNNGV. Unmatched junction bases numbered 24, after V lost 9 bases and J lost 9 bases. The CDR3 has 17 residues.

V is TRBV5-8 and J is TRBJ2-2, with 7 bases fitting TRBD2. Per the germline V gene, CDR1 is SGHTS and CDR2 is YDEGEE. This CDR3 has 15 amino acids. V lost 9 bases to trimming and J lost 6 bases; unmatched junction nucleotides: 14. The chain's CDR3 is CATLRDGGSAGELFF. The CDR3 bases are TGTGCCACCCTGAGGGACGGCGGGAGTGCCGGGGAGCTGTTTTTT.

V usage is TRBV5-5 and J usage is TRBJ1-5; no definite D call. Trimming took off 1 base at V and 10 bases at J, with 9 bases between the two ends. The CDR3 is made up of 12 amino acids. The germline gives CDR1 SGHKS, CDR2 YYEKEE (reference sequence). The CDR3 loop is CASSLFSGPQHF. In DNA form, the CDR3 reads TGTGCCAGCAGCTTGTTCTCGGGCCCCCAGCATTTT.

A few counts support this clonotype. This chain joins TRBV7-2 and TRBJ1-5; 8 bases map to TRBD1. The trim removed 4 bases at V and 6 bases at J, leaving 17 bases unmatched. CDR1 and CDR2 (germline): SGHTA, FQGNSA. The CDR3 covers 18 residues. CDR3 amino acids: CASSSPRQGTGFGQPQHF. The CDR3 DNA follows: TGTGCCAGCAGCTCTCCGAGACAGGGGACCGGCTTCGGTCAGCCCCAGCATTTT.

The rearrangement uses TRBV9 and TRBJ2-3; a possible D gene is TRBD2 (5 bases). This CDR3 is built from 13 residues. Trimming removed 5 bases at V and 3 bases at J, with 10 bases between. The germline V gene has CDR1 SGDLS and CDR2 YYNGEE. The CDR3 nucleotides are TGTGCCAGCAGTGACCTAGCTACAGATACGCAGTATTTT. This translates into CASSDLATDTQYF.

The rearrangement uses TRBV9 and TRBJ1-3; unclear D gene. The CDR3 runs to 15 residues. Trimming pared 4 bases from V and 2 bases from J, leaving 13 bases between. Germline lookup yields CDR1 SGDLS and CDR2 YYNGEE. The CDR3 loop is CASSLSGSPGNTIYF. DNA for the CDR3: TGTGCCAGCAGCCTCTCTGGGTCGCCTGGAAACACCATATATTTT.

This clonotype was detected only a few times. The rearrangement joins TRBV2 to TRBJ1-4; TRBD1 aligns across 10 bases. Germline V lookup: CDR1 SNHLY, CDR2 FYNNEI. V was pared by 6 bases and J by 13 bases, with 5 bases of the junction left unmatched. CDR3 length: 12 residues. The chain's CDR3 is CASSSGTGVLFF. In DNA, the CDR3 is TGTGCCAGCAGCTCCGGGACAGGGGTACTGTTTTTT.

This clonotype was seen only a few times. The chain employs TRBV12-3 or TRBV12-4 and TRBJ2-7; no firm D call. This CDR3 comprises 11 residues. V was trimmed by 10 bases and J by 1 base, leaving 8 bases between them. The CDR3 loop reads CATLGSYEQYF. The CDR3 DNA is TGTGCCACCCTAGGGTCCTACGAGCAGTACTTC.

The V gene is TRBV7-2, the J gene TRBJ2-7; D is perhaps TRBD1 or TRBD2 (5 bases each). V dropped 5 bases and J dropped 4 bases, with 15 bases sitting between them. There are 14 residues in the CDR3. Germline assignment: CDR1 SGHTA and CDR2 FQGNSA. The CDR3 loop is CASSQTGTKYEQYF. CDR3 coding DNA: TGTGCCAGCAGCCAAACCGGGACGAAATACGAGCAGTACTTC. The whole variable domain, filled in from reference TRBV7-2 and TRBJ2-7, reads GAGVSQSPSNKVTEKGKDVELRCDPISGHTALYWYRQSLGQGLEFLIYFQGNSAPDKSGLPSDRFSAERTGGSVSTLTIQRTQQEDSAVYLCASSQTGTKYEQYFGPGTRLTVT.

V and J are TRBV25-1 and TRBJ1-6, with 8 bases that match TRBD1. Trimming cost V 7 bases and J 5 bases; bases outside gene matches: 4. Germline loops: CDR1 MGHDK, CDR2 SYGVNS. The length of the CDR3 is 14 residues. CDR3 loop: CASTLTGDNSPLHF. Here the CDR3 DNA reads TGTGCCAGCACCCTGACAGGGGATAATTCACCCCTCCACTTT.

This sequence joins TRBV29-1 and TRBJ2-7; TRBD2 agrees at 7 bases. Germline assignment: CDR1 SQVTM and CDR2 ANQGSEA. Trimming cost V 2 bases and J 0 bases; bases outside gene matches: 7. CDR3 size: 15 residues. CDR3 residues: CSVERVREGSYEQYF. In DNA form, the CDR3 reads TGCAGCGTTGAAAGGGTTAGGGAGGGCTCCTACGAGCAGTACTTC.

The chain is built from TRBV29-1 and TRBJ2-3; D might be TRBD1 (6 bases). Trimming took 8 bases from V and 3 from J, leaving 18 bases between them. The CDR3 has 14 residues. Germline CDR1 and CDR2: SQVTM and ANQGSEA. The CDR3 region has the DNA TGCAGCACGTTTGGACAGACGAGAACAGATACGCAGTATTTT. Translating gives CSTFGQTRTDTQYF.

The sample holds many counts of this clonotype. V and J are TRBV25-1 and TRBJ2-3; TRBD1 or TRBD2 may be the D gene (6 bases each). With 3 bases removed from V and 10 bases from J, the gap between germline ends came to 8 bases. Germline V lookup: CDR1 MGHDK, CDR2 SYGVNS. This CDR3 comprises 11 residues. CDR3 loop: CASSEGGAQYF. The CDR3 DNA is TGTGCCAGCAGTGAGGGGGGCGCGCAGTATTTT.